The clone carrying this T cell receptor beta chain was seen at least ten times. Its target is unknown. Germline CDR1 KGHSH, CDR2 LQKENI. V was pared by 4 bases and J by 5 bases, with 8 bases of the junction left unmatched. CDR3 length equals 16 residues. The sample originates from a study of human T cells and chemical hapten exposure. Study-level points and caveats: Donors, who had alopecia, may show an immune response that differs from healthy people's. Expanded TCRs clustered into significantly more large CDR3 similarity groups than controls, the analysis revealed. Sensitizing to DPC left TCRs with a frequency above 1 in 1000 unaltered.

Under the authors' procedure: Sequenced samples showed a median of around 96,000 TCRs each, with counts running from approximately 20,000 to 700,000. TCRdb used MiXCR to reprocess the RACE reads, holding one entry per CDR3 protein. The V and J calls shown here were made by TCRdb, not taken from the authors' results. There are tens of thousands of distinct CDR3 sequences in the sample; roughly 10% occur only once, and about 4% lies in the top ten. The time point: pre-sensitization, week 0. Indicated treatment: therapeutic diphenylcyclopropenone sensitization with weekly scalp DPC. This chain joins TRBV18 and TRBJ2-4, with TRBD1 identical over 10 bases. The input for sequencing was whole blood, taken in connection with sensitization to the hapten diphenylcyclopropenone (DPC). The clonotype comes from a woman aged 35 to 49 with alopecia areata. Some clones in this sample may be carry-over from other donors' samples. This CDR3 reads CASSRSTGGAENIQYF. The CDR3 region has the DNA TGTGCCAGCTCACGTTCGACAGGGGGCGCTGAAAACATTCAGTACTTC.